The clone carrying this TCR beta chain was recorded at least ten times. The sample is drawn from a study of T cells in Graves' hyperthyroidism and ophthalmopathy. The ends were cut back, 0 bases at V and 2 bases at J, with 6 bases in the middle. The CDR3 has 14 residues. Germline V lookup: CDR1 KGHDR, CDR2 SFDVKD. Amplification of TCR beta CDR3 regions was performed using RNA transcripts as template. TCR CDR3 regions were first amplified by RT-PCR with HTBI primers. Each CDR3 protein gets one entry after TCRdb re-called the multiplex PCR reads with MiXCR. The repertoire consists of about 200,000 distinct CDR3 sequences, with about 17% occurring once and the leading ten covering around 52%.

This rearrangement joins TRBV24-1 to TRBJ1-2; D ambiguous. The sample was blood. This receptor was obtained from a woman aged 45-65 years with Graves' hyperthyroidism. This chain's CDR3 is CATSDLSLNYGYTF. In DNA form, the CDR3 reads TGTGCCACCAGTGATTTGTCCCTAAACTATGGCTACACCTTC.